The 13 T cell receptor beta chains given below trace back to one sample, sequenced in a study of regulatory T cells in long-lasting Graves disease. Time point defined: newly diagnosed GD, antithyroid drugs for less than 3 months. The authors made the TCR library using RNA they extracted from PBMCs. For TCR beta, libraries came from iRepertoire HTBI primers and Arm-PCR of CDR3 regions. TCRdb reprocessed the multiplex PCR reads via MiXCR and lists one record per CDR3 protein. The data contain 370,000 or so distinct CDR3 sequences, 16% of them singletons. These same records also appear under a second study, on T cells in Graves' hyperthyroidism and ophthalmopathy.

The source material was peripheral blood mononuclear cells (PBMCs), sampled at new diagnosis, from a patient treated with antithyroid drugs. These receptors all stem from a woman aged 18-30 years with Graves disease.

In DNA, the CDR3 is TGTGCCAGTAGTAGGTGGGGTGACTACGAGCAGTACTTC. This encodes CASSRWGDYEQYF. The rearrangement joins TRBV19 to TRBJ2-7; D not resolved. Trimming took 4 bases from V and 3 from J, leaving 10 bases between them. Per germline, CDR1 LNHDA and CDR2 SQIVND (reference sequence). The CDR3 contains 13 residues.

The gene calls are TRBV27 and TRBJ2-1; 13 nucleotides line up with TRBD2. V shed 6 bases, J shed 4 bases, and the junction held 9 bases outside the gene matches. Germline V gene lookup returns CDR1 MNHEY and CDR2 SMNVEV (reference sequence). The CDR3 sequence is 17 residues long. In nucleotides, the CDR3 is TGTGCCAGCAGCCCCAGGCTGACTAGCGGGAGGTACAATGAGCAGTTCTTC. It codes for CASSPRLTSGRYNEQFF.

The sample holds one count of this clonotype. The CDR3 loop reads CSVDLGLAAEQYF. The CDR3 coding sequence is TGCAGCGTTGATTTGGGACTAGCGGCCGAGCAGTACTTC. The V and J genes are TRBV29-1 and TRBJ2-7; 11 nucleotides align to TRBD2. CDR3 length: 13 residues. Germline trimming cut 3 bases from V and 6 bases from J; bases unmatched to any gene: 4. Per the germline V gene, CDR1 is SQVTM and CDR2 is ANQGSEA.

This clonotype was detected many times. This chain joins TRBV5-1 and TRBJ1-2, with 9 nucleotides matching TRBD1. Germline V gene lookup returns CDR1 SGHRS and CDR2 YFSETQ. The CDR3 spans 14 residues. Losses at the gene ends were 0 bases for V and 8 bases for J; bases not matched to a gene: 5. DNA of the CDR3: TGCGCCAGCAGCTTGGGACAGGGGGAAGTAGGCTACACCTTC. This encodes CASSLGQGEVGYTF.

There are a few counts of this clonotype. The chain combines TRBV9 with TRBJ2-3; 13 positions match TRBD2. Germline values: CDR1 SGDLS, CDR2 YYNGEE. The CDR3 totals 16 residues. The junction had 5 bases not matched to a gene; V was cut back by 4 bases and J by 3 bases. The CDR3 loop reads CASSQGTSGKTDTQYF. The DNA of the CDR3 is TGTGCCAGCAGCCAGGGGACTAGCGGGAAAACAGATACGCAGTATTTT.

There are many counts of this clonotype. CDR3 nucleotides: TGTGCCTGGAGTAGGGACAGGGTCGAGCAGTACTTC. It yields the protein CAWSRDRVEQYF. The rearrangement joins TRBV30 to TRBJ2-7; 9 bases map to TRBD1. The CDR3 is 12 amino acids. Germline CDR1 reads GTSNPN; CDR2 reads SVGIG (reference sequence). The J segment lost 6 bases and the V segment lost 2 bases, leaving 2 bases of the junction unmatched. Filled out from reference TRBV30 and TRBJ2-7, the complete variable domain reads SQTIHQWPATLVQPVGSPLSLECTVEGTSNPNLYWYRQAAGRGLQLLFYSVGIGQISSEVPQNLSASRPQDRQFILSSKKLLLSDSGFYLCAWSRDRVEQYFGPGTRLTVT.

The table lists this clonotype with a count of one. The junction differs from germline at one of its ends, possibly a read error. V usage is TRBV5-1 and J usage is TRBJ2-4; D perhaps matches TRBD1 (7 bases). Looked up from germline, CDR1 is SGHRS and CDR2 is YFSETQ. The CDR3 length is 15 residues. CDR3 region: CASSPTGGQSDIQYF. The DNA for the CDR3 is TGTGCCAGCAGCCCTACCGGGGGACAGAGCGACATTCAGTACTTC.

This clonotype was counted only a few times. The chain joins TRBV7-3 to TRBJ1-4; unclear D gene. With 4 bases removed from V and 5 bases from J, the gap between germline ends came to 14 bases. CDR1 SGHTA and CDR2 FQGTGA come from the germline V gene. The CDR3 extends over 15 amino acids. The CDR3 is CASSSQPGPNEKLFF. CDR3 nucleotide sequence: TGTGCCAGCAGCTCACAACCGGGTCCAAATGAAAAACTGTTTTTT.

At least ten counts were recorded for this clonotype. V usage is TRBV6-5 and J usage is TRBJ2-7; D gene unclear. The ends were cut back, 2 bases at V and 2 bases at J, with 13 bases in the middle. CDR1 is MNHEY and CDR2 is SVGAGI in the germline V gene. CDR3 size: 15 residues. CDR3 sequence (DNA): TGTGCCAGCAGTTACCCACCAGACTCCCCCTACGAGCAGTACTTC. It yields the protein CASSYPPDSPYEQYF.

With regard to this clonotype: It differs at one base from a far larger clone, so likely a read error. The rearrangement uses TRBV5-5 and TRBJ2-1; D gene uncertain. The last part of the DNA fits TRBJ2-5 better; the J call may be wrong. CDR3 length equals 13 residues. The V gene's germline CDR1 is SGHKS and CDR2 YYEKEE (reference sequence). The CDR3 loop reads CASGFGFRETQYF. Here the CDR3 DNA reads TGTGCCAGCGGCTTTGGGTTTCGAGAGACCCAGTACTTC.

The chain employs TRBV20-1 and TRBJ1-5; the D is unclear. Germline loops: CDR1 DFQATT, CDR2 SNEGSKA (reference sequence). The CDR3 is 13 amino acids. V dropped 2 bases and J dropped 4 bases, with 9 bases sitting between them. Here the CDR3 reads CSARLEANQPQHF. The DNA for the CDR3 is TGCAGTGCTAGACTGGAGGCGAATCAGCCCCAGCATTTT.

Of note for this clonotype: A much larger clone lies one base from this, so it may be a read error. V usage is TRBV9 and J usage is TRBJ1-2; TRBD1 is a possible D gene (5 bases). Germline lookup yields CDR1 SGDLS and CDR2 YYNGEE. CDR3 length: 17 amino acids. V lost 0 bases and J lost 4, with 19 bases in between. The CDR3 reads CASSVGPGIVSSYGYTF. The DNA for the CDR3 is TGTGCCAGCAGCGTAGGTCCAGGGATAGTGTCGAGCTATGGCTACACCTTC.

This clonotype has only a few counts. The chain couples TRBV7-2 to TRBJ1-1; D is ambiguous. Germline V gene data show CDR1 as SGHTA and CDR2 as FQGNSA. With 1 base removed from V and 0 bases from J, the gap between germline ends came to 12 bases. The CDR3 has 16 amino acids. Written as DNA, the CDR3 is TGTGCCAGCAGCTTAGAGCAGGAGGGTATGAACACTGAAGCTTTCTTT. Protein product: CASSLEQEGMNTEAFF. The variable domain in full, with the rest retrieved from reference TRBV7-2 and TRBJ1-1, is GAGVSQSPSNKVTEKGKDVELRCDPISGHTALYWYRQSLGQGLEFLIYFQGNSAPDKSGLPSDRFSAERTGGSVSTLTIQRTQQEDSAVYLCASSLEQEGMNTEAFFGQGTRLTVV.